The rows below give T cell receptor beta chains drawn from one sample of a study of blood T cell repertoires in COVID-19. Sequenced by immunoSEQ multiplex PCR; TCRdb stores in-frame clones only, minus some. The table has approximately 97,000 clones, around 90% seen once; the top ten hold over 2%. Sequencing was done on a sample of peripheral blood. The receptors here all came from a man aged 50 or older with active COVID-19. The CDR3 runs from the conserved cysteine through the conserved F or W. The order of the fields is D gene, clone size, J gene, V gene, CDR3 DNA, CDR3 protein. A D gene is named only where the DNA matches it firmly. Rows may omit the clone size; those that give it use once, few, many or a size class.

>TRBD1|.|TRBJ2-7|TRBV7-2
TGTGCCAGCAGCTTACTAAATAGGGGACAGTCCTACGAGCAGTACTTC
CASSLLNRGQSYEQYF
>.|.|TRBJ2-7|TRBV11-2
TGTGCCAGCAGCTTTACACCCGGCCGTAAGGGGGACGAGCAGTACTTC
CASSFTPGRKGDEQYF
>.|few|TRBJ2-1|TRBV4-1
TGCGCCAGCAGCCAAGATTCGCCTACCTACAATGAGCAGTTCTTC
CASSQDSPTYNEQFF
>TRBD1|.|TRBJ2-7|TRBV14
TGTGCCAGCAGCCAAACTCAGACAGGGACCTACGAGCAGTACTTC
CASSQTQTGTYEQYF
>TRBD2|.|TRBJ2-5|TRBV5-4
TGTGCCAGCAGCTTAAGGACTAGCGGGGGGCAAGAGACCCAGTACTTC
CASSLRTSGGQETQYF
>.|few|TRBJ2-7|TRBV11-3
TGTGCCAGCAGCTTGTCGGACAGCTACGAGCAGTACTTC
CASSLSDSYEQYF
>.|.|TRBJ1-2|TRBV2
TGTGCCAGCAGTGAGGGGAGGGATTATGGCTACACCTTC
CASSEGRDYGYTF
>.|.|TRBJ1-5|TRBV6-5
TGTGCCAGCGGTACAGGGCTCGGCAATCAGCCCCAGCATTTT
CASGTGLGNQPQHF
>.|.|TRBJ1-3|TRBV18
TGTGCCAGCTCAGAGGGTATACCTGGAAACACCATATATTTT
CASSEGIPGNTIYF
>.|.|TRBJ2-7|TRBV30
TGTGCCTGGAGTGCGGGGAGACAGGCGGCGGGCGAGCAGTACTTC
CAWSAGRQAAGEQYF
>.|.|TRBJ1-1|TRBV30
TGTGCCTGGAGTGCCCGGCAGGGCGGTGAAGCTTTCTTT
CAWSARQGGEAFF
>.|.|TRBJ1-3|TRBV7-2
TGTGCCAGCAGCCCCGGCGCCGGGGCTGGAAACACCATATATTTT
CASSPGAGAGNTIYF
>TRBD1|.|TRBJ2-7|TRBV7-2
TGTGCCAGCAGCTTGGGTCCAGGGGGCTACGAGCAGTACTTC
CASSLGPGGYEQYF
>.|.|TRBJ1-6|TRBV6-2/TRBV6-3
TGTGCCAGCAGTTACTCGATCAGGGCCGGAAATTCACCCCTCCACTTT
CASSYSIRAGNSPLHF
>.|.|TRBJ2-5|TRBV18
TGTGCCAGCTCACCAGACAGACAAGAGACCCAGTACTTC
CASSPDRQETQYF
>.|once|TRBJ1-1|TRBV12-3/TRBV12-4
TGTGCCAGCAGTCCCTACAGGGTGCGGTCTTTCTTT
CASSPYRVRSFF
>TRBD1|.|TRBJ1-2|TRBV29-1
TGCAGCGTCCAACAGGGGTGGGGGGACTATGGCTACACCTTC
CSVQQGWGDYGYTF
>.|.|TRBJ1-1|TRBV11-2
TGTGCCAGCAGACCCCAGGGCCGGGCTGAAGCTTTCTTT
CASRPQGRAEAFF
>TRBD1|.|TRBJ1-4|TRBV11-2
TGTGCCAGCAGCCTTACCGACAGGGGTAATGAAAAACTGTTTTTT
CASSLTDRGNEKLFF
>.|.|TRBJ1-1|TRBV3-1/TRBV3-2
TGTGCCAGCAGCCAAGGAGCGAGGGTTGGAACTGAAGCTTTCTTT
CASSQGARVGTEAFF
>TRBD2|.|TRBJ2-1|TRBV6-5
TGTGCCAGCAGGTCGACTAGCGGGGGCCTCCTTTTCTTC
CASRSTSGGLLFF
>TRBD2|.|TRBJ2-2|TRBV29-1
TGCAGCGTTGAAGCCGACGGACTAGCGGGGACCCCGAACACCGGGGAGCTGTTTTTT
CSVEADGLAGTPNTGELFF
>TRBD2|.|TRBJ2-3|TRBV7-2
TGTGCCAGCCGGATAGCGGGGGGAGGAGCCACAGATACGCAGTATTTT
CASRIAGGGATDTQYF